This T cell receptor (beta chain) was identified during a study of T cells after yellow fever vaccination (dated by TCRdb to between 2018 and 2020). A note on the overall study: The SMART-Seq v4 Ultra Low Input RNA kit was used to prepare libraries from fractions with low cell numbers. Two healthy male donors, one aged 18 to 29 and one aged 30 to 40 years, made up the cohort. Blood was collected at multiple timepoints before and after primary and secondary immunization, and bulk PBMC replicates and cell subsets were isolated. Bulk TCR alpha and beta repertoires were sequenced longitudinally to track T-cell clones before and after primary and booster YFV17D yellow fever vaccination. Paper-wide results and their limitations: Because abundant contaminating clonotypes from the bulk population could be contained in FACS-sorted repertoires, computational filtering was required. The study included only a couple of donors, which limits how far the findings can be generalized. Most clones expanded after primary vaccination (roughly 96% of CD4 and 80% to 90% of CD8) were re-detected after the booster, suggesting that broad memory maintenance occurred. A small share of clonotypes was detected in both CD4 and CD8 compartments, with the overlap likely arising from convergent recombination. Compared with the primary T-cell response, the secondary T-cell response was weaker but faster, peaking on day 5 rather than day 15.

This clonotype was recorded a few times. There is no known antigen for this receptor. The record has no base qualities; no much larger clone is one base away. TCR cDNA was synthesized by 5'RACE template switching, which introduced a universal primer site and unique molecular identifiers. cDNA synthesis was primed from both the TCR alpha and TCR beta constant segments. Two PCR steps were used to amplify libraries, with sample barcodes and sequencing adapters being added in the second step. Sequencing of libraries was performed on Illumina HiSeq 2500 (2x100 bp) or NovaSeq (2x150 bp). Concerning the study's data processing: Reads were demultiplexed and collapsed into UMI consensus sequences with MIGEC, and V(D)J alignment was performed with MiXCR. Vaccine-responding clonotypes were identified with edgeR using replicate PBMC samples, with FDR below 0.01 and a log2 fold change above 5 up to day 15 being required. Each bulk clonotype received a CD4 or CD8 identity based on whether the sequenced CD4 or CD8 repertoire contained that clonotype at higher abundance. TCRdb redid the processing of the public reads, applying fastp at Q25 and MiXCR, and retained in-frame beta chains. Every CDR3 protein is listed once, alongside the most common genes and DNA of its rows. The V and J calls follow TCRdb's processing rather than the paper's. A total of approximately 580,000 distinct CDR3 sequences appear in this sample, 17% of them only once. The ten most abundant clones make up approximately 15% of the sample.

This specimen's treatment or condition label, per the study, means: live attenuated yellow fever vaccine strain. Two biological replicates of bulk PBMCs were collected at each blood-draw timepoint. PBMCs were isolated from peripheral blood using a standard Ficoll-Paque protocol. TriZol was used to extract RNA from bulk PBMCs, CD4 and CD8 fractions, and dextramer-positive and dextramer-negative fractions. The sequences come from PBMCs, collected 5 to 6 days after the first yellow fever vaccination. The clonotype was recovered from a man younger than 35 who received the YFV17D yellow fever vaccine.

The CDR3 region reads CSARDERGWTEAFF. The DNA sequence is as follows: TGCAGTGCTAGAGATGAGCGGGGATGGACTGAAGCTTTCTTT. The rearranged chain carries TRBV20-1 and TRBJ1-1, with the D segment identity uncertain. V loses 0 bases, J loses 5 bases, and the germline ends lie 13 bases apart. The CDR3 holds 14 amino acids from the cysteine to the phenylalanine. The kept DNA is CDR3 alone, 42 bases in frame from the first base. CDR1 DFQATT and CDR2 SNEGSKA are derived from the germline V gene (reference sequence).